The 6 T cell receptor beta chains below come from one sample, sequenced in a study of CD8 T cells in ankylosing spondylitis. Via MiXCR, TCRdb re-called the 5' RACE reads, giving one row per CDR3 protein. Altogether about 160,000 distinct CDR3 sequences are present, around 16% being singletons, with the ten largest covering roughly 7.7%. The specimen sequenced was blood, either unsorted or a sorted T cell fraction (not recorded which). These receptors all stem from a male donor with ankylosing spondylitis or in good health (not recorded which).

This clonotype was counted at least ten times. CDR3 in amino acids: CSVEDKGSEQYF. For the CDR3, the DNA is TGCAGCGTTGAAGATAAGGGGTCCGAGCAGTACTTC. This chain uses TRBV29-1 with TRBJ2-7; D may be TRBD1 (5 bases). The CDR3 contains 12 residues. Per the germline V gene, CDR1 is SQVTM and CDR2 is ANQGSEA. Trimming left V 0 bases short and J 6 bases short, with 9 bases between.

The V and J genes are TRBV5-5 and TRBJ1-4; the D is unclear. V dropped 7 bases and J dropped 4 bases, with 11 bases sitting between them. The CDR3 consists of 13 residues. Germline V gene sequence: CDR1 SGHKS, CDR2 YYEKEE (reference sequence). The CDR3 DNA sequence: TGTGCCAGCGGCCGGGATCTTAATGAAAAACTGTTTTTT. It encodes CASGRDLNEKLFF.

The V and J genes are TRBV28 and TRBJ2-1; the match to TRBD2 covers 12 bases. CDR1 and CDR2 (germline): MDHEN, SYDVKM. The J segment lost 8 bases and the V segment lost 5 bases, leaving 16 bases of the junction unmatched. CDR3 length: 18 residues. The CDR3 DNA reads TGTGCCAGCAGTCGCGGGACTAGCGGGCGCCACGTGATCGATGAGCAGTTCTTC. It specifies CASSRGTSGRHVIDEQFF.

As to this clonotype: A much bigger clone sits one base away, suggesting this may be a read error. The chain links TRBV29-1 to TRBJ2-5; D might be TRBD2 (5 bases). Germline lookup yields CDR1 SQVTM and CDR2 ANQGSEA. This CDR3 spans 15 amino acids. V was pared by 4 bases and J by 4 bases, with 19 bases between. CDR3 nucleotide sequence: TGCAGCGTTGGAATGCAGCGGAGAGGAGGAGAGACCCAGTACTTC. This encodes CSVGMQRRGGETQYF.

This clonotype was seen more than once but under ten times. The chain links TRBV5-5 to TRBJ1-1; TRBD1 matches 7 bases. The germline V gene encodes CDR1 SGHKS and CDR2 YYEKEE (reference sequence). The CDR3 contains 15 residues. V was clipped by 3 bases and J by 3 bases; unmatched bases: 8. This CDR3 is CASSSSGTAYTEAFF. The CDR3 DNA reads as TGTGCCAGCAGCTCCTCCGGGACAGCTTACACTGAAGCTTTCTTT. Combining the CDR3 with reference TRBV5-5 and TRBJ1-1 gives the whole variable domain DAGVTQSPTHLIKTRGQQVTLRCSPISGHKSVSWYQQVLGQGPQFIFQYYEKEERGRGNFPDRFSARQFPNYSSELNVNALLLGDSALYLCASSSSGTAYTEAFFGQGTRLTVV.

This clonotype was seen at least ten times. The gene calls are TRBV7-7 and TRBJ2-1; D not certain. V was clipped by 4 bases and J by 8 bases, with 12 bases between them. The CDR3 sequence is 13 residues long. Germline-derived CDR1 and CDR2 are SSHAT and FNYEAQ (reference sequence). The CDR3 reads CASSSDRRDEQFF. The CDR3 DNA follows: TGTGCCAGCAGCTCCGACCGCCGGGATGAGCAGTTCTTC.